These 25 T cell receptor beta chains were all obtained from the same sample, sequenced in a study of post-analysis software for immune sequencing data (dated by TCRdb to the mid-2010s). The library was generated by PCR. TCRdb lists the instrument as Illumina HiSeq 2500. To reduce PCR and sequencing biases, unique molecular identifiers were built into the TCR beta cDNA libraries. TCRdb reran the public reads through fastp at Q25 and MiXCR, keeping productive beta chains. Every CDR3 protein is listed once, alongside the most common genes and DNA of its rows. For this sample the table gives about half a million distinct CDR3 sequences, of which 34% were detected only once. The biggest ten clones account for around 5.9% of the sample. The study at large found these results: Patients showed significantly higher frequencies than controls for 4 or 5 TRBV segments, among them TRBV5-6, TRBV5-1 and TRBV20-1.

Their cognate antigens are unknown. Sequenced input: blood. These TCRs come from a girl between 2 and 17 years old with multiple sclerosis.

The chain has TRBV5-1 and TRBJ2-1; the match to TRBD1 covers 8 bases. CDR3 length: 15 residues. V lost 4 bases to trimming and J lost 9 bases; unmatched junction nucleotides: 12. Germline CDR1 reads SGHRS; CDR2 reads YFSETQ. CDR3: CASSPIQGAGGEQFF. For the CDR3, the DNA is TGCGCCAGCAGCCCAATCCAGGGGGCTGGCGGTGAGCAGTTCTTC.

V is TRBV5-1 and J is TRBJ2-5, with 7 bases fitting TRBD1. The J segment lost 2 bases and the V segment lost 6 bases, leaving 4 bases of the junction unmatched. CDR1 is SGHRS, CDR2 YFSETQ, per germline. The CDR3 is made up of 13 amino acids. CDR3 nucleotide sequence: TGCGCCAGCATCGGGACAGTACAAGAGACCCAGTACTTC. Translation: CASIGTVQETQYF.

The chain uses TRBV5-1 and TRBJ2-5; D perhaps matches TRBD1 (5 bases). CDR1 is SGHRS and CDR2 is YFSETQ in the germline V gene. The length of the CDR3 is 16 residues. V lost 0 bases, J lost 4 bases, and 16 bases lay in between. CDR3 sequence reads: CASSLGPGKVSETQYF. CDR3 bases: TGCGCCAGCAGCTTGGGCCCAGGGAAGGTTTCAGAGACCCAGTACTTC.

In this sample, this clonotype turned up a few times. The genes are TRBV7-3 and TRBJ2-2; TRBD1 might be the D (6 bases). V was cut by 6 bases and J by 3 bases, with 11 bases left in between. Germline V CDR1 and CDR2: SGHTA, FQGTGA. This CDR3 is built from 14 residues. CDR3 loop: CASRPTGYTGELFF. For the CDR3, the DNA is TGTGCCAGCAGGCCGACAGGTTACACCGGGGAGCTGTTTTTT.

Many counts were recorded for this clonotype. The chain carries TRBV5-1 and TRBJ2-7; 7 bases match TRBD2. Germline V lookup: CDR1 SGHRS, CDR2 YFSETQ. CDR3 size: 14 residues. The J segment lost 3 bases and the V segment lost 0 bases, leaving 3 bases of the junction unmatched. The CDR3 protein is CASSLVGGGYEQYF. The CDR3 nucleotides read TGCGCCAGCAGCTTGGTTGGCGGGGGCTACGAGCAGTACTTC.

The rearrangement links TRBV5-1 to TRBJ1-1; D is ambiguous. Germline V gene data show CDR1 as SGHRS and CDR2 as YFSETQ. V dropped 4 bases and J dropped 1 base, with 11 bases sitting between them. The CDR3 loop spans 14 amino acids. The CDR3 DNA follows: TGCGCCAGCAGCCTCCTCCCAGCGAACACTGAAGCTTTCTTT. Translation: CASSLLPANTEAFF.

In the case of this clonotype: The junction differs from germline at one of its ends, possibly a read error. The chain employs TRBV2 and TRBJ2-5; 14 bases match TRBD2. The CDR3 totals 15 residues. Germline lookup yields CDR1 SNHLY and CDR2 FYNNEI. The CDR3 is CANSEGLAGVETQYF. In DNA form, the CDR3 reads TGTGCCAACAGTGAGGGACTAGCGGGGGTGGAGACCCAGTACTTC.

CDR3: CASSRDVGWVADYTDTQYF. The CDR3 DNA follows: TGTGCCAGCAGCCGAGATGTAGGGTGGGTCGCCGATTACACAGATACGCAGTATTTT. V usage is TRBV7-8 and J usage is TRBJ2-3; D remains unclear. The germline V and J ends were trimmed by 5 bases and 2 bases, with 26 bases remaining between them. The CDR3 has 19 amino acids. Germline CDR1 and CDR2: SGHVS and FQNEAQ.

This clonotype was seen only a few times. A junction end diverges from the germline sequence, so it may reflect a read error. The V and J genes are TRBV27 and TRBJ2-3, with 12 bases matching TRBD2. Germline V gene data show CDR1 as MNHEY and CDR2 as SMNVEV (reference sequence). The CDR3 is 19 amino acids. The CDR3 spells CVSNPLLAGGPSRTDTQYF. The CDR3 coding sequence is TGTGTCAGCAACCCACTCCTAGCGGGGGGGCCTTCTCGCACAGATACGCAGTATTTT.

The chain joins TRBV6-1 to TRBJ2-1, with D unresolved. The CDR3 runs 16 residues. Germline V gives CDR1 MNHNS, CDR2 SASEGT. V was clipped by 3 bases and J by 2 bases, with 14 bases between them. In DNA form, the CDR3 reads TGTGCCAGCAGTGACTCCATAATAGCCCCCTACAATGAGCAGTTCTTC. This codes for CASSDSIIAPYNEQFF.

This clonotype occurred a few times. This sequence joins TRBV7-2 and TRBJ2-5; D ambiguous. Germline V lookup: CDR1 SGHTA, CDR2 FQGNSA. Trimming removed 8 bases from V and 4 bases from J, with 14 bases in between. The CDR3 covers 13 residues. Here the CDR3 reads CASSDLLGETQYF. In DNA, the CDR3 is TGTGCCAGCTCCGACCTGCTGGGAGAGACCCAGTACTTC.

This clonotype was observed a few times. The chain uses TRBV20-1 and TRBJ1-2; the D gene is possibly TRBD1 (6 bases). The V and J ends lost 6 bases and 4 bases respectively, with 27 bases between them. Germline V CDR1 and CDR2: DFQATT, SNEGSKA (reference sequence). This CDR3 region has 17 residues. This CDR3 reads CSAPSGGHTGGAYGYTF. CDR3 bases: TGCAGTGCCCCTTCTGGGGGACACACGGGGGGTGCCTATGGCTACACCTTC.

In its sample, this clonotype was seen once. For the CDR3, the DNA is TGCAGCGTTGAAGGGGCTAGCGCCACAGATACGCAGTATTTT. Its protein product is CSVEGASATDTQYF. This sequence joins TRBV29-1 and TRBJ2-3; tentatively, D is TRBD2 (6 bases). Germline V gene data show CDR1 as SQVTM and CDR2 as ANQGSEA. V was trimmed by 1 base and J by 2 bases, leaving 10 bases between them. This CDR3 contains 14 residues.

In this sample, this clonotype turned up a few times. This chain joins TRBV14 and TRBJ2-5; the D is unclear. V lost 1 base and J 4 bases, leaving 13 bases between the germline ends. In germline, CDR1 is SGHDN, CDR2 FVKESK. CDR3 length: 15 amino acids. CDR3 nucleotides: TGTGCCAGCAGCCAAGGGTCCCAGCGAGGAGAGACCCAGTACTTC. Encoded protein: CASSQGSQRGETQYF.

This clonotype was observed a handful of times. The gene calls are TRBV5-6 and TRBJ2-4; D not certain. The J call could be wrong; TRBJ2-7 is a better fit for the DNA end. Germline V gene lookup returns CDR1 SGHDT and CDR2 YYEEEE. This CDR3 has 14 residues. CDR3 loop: CASSLDQDLGEQYF. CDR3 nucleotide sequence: TGTGCCAGCAGCTTGGACCAAGACCTAGGCGAGCAGTACTTC.

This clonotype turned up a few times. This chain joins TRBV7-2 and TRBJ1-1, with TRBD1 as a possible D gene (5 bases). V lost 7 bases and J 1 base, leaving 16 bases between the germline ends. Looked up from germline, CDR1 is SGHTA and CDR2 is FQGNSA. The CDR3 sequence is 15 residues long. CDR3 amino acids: CASITTHRSNTEAFF. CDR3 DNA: TGTGCCAGCATCACAACGCACAGGTCGAACACTGAAGCTTTCTTT.

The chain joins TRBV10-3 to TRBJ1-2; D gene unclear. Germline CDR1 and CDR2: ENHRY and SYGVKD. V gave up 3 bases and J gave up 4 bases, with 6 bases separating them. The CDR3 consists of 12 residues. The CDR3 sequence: CAISDSPYGYTF. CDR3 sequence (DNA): TGTGCCATCAGTGACAGTCCCTATGGCTACACCTTC.

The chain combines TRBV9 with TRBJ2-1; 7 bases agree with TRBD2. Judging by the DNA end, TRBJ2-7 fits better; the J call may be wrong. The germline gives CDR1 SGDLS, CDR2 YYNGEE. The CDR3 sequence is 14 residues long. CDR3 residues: CASSTRGSYNEQYF. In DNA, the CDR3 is TGTGCCAGCTCCACGCGGGGGTCCTACAATGAGCAGTACTTC.

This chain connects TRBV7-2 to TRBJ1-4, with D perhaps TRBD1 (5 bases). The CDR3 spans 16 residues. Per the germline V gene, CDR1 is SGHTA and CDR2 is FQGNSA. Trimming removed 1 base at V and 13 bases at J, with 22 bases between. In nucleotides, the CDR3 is TGTGCCAGCAGCTTAGGAGGCAGGCCTATCGTTGGGGGACTGTTTTTT. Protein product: CASSLGGRPIVGGLFF.

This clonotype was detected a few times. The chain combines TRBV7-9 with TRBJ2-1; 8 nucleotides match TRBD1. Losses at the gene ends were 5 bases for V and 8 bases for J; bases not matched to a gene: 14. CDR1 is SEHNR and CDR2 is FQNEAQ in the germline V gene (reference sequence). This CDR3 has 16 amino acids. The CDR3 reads CASSTSVGQGWHEQFF. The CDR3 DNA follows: TGTGCCAGCAGCACGTCCGTAGGACAGGGCTGGCATGAGCAGTTCTTC.

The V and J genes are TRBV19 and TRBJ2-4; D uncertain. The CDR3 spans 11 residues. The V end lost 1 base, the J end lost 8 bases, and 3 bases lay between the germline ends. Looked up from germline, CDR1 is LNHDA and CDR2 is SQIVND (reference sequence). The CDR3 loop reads CASSIGDIQYF. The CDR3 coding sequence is TGTGCCAGTAGTATAGGGGACATTCAGTACTTC. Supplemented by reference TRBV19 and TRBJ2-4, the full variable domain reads DGGITQSPKYLFRKEGQNVTLSCEQNLNHDAMYWYRQDPGQGLRLIYYSQIVNDFQKGDIAEGYSVSREKKESFPLTVTSAQKNPTAFYLCASSIGDIQYFGAGTRLSVL.

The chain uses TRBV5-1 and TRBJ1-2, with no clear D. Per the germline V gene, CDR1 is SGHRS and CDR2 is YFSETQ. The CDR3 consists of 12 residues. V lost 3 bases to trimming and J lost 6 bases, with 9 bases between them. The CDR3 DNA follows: TGCGCCAGCAGCTACGGGCAGAATGGCTACACCTTC. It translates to CASSYGQNGYTF.

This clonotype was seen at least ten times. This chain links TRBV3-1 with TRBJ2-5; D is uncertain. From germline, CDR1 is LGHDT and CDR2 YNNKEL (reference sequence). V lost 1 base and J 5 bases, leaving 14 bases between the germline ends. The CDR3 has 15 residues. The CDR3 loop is CASSQATQLLETQYF. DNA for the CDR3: TGTGCCAGCAGCCAAGCGACTCAACTCCTGGAGACCCAGTACTTC.

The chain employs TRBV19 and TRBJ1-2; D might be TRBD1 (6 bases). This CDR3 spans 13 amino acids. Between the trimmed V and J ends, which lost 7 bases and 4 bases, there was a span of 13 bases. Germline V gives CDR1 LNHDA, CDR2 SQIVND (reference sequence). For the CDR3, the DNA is TGTGCCAGTAATCGACAGGACCGCTATGGCTACACCTTC. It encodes CASNRQDRYGYTF.

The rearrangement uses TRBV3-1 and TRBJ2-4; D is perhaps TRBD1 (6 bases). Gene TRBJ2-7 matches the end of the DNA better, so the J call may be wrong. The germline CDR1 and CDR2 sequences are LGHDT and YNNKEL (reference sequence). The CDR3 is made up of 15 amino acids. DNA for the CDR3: TGTGCCAGCAGCCAAGCGCCAGGGGACACCTACGAGCAGTACTTC. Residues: CASSQAPGDTYEQYF.